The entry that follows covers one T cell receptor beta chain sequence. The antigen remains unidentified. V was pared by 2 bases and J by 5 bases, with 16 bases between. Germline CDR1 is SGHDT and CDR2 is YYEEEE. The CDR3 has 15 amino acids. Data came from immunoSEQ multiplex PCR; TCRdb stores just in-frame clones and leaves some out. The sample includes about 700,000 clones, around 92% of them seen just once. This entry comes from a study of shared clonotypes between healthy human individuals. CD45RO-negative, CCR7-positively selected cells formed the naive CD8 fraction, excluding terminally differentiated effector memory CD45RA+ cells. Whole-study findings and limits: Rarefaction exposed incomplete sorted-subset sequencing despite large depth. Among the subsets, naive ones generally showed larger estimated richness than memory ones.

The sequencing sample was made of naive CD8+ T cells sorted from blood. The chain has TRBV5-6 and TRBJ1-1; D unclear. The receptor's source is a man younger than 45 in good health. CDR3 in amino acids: CASSLEVKRITEAFF. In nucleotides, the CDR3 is TGTGCCAGCAGCTTAGAAGTGAAGAGGATTACTGAAGCTTTCTTT.